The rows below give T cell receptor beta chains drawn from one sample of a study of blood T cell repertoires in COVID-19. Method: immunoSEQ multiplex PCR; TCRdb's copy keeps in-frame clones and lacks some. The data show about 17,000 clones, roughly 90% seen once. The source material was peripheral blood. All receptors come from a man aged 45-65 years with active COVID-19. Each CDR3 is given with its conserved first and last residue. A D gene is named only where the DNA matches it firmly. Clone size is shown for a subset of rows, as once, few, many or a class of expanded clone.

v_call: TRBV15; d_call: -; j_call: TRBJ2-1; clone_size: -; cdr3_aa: CATSRGSGRNEQFF; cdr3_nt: TGTGCCACCAGCAGAGGGTCAGGGAGGAATGAGCAGTTCTTC
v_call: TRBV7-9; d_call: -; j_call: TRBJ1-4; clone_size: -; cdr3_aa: CASSSKTKVDTGPKEKLFF; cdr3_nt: TGTGCCAGCAGCTCCAAAACCAAAGTGGACACCGGCCCCAAGGAAAAACTGTTTTTT
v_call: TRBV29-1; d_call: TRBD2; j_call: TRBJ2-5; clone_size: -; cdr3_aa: CSVGEGETQYF; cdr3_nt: TGCAGCGTTGGGGAGGGAGAGACCCAGTACTTC
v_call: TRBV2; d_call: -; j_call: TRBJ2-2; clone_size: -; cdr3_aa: CASSFSVGQTGELFF; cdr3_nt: TGTGCCAGCAGTTTTTCCGTTGGACAGACCGGGGAGCTGTTTTTT
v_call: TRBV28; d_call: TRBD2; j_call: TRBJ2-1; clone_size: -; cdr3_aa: CASEFGKREIDEQFF; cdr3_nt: TGTGCCAGCGAATTCGGAAAGCGGGAAATTGATGAGCAGTTCTTC
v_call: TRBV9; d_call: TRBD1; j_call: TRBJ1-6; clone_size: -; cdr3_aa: CASSVVAGGRNSPLHF; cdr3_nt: TGTGCCAGCAGCGTAGTCGCAGGGGGCCGTAATTCACCCCTCCACTTT
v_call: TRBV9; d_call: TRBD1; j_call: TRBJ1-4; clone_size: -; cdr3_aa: CASSVAPYGTAPNEKLFF; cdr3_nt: TGTGCCAGCAGCGTAGCCCCCTACGGGACAGCACCAAATGAAAAACTGTTTTTT
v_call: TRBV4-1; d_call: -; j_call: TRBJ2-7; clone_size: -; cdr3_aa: CASSQIRDTTYEQYF; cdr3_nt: TGCGCCAGCAGCCAAATCCGGGACACTACCTACGAGCAGTACTTC
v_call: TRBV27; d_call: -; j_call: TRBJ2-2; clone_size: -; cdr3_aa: CASSFSTGELFF; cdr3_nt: TGTGCCAGCAGTTTCAGCACCGGGGAGCTGTTTTTT
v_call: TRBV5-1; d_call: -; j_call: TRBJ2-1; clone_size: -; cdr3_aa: CASSLEGATYNEQFF; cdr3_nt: TGCGCCAGCAGCTTGGAGGGAGCAACCTACAATGAGCAGTTCTTC
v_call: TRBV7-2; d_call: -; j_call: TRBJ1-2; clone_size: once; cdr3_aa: CASSPYYGYTF; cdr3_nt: TGTGCCAGCAGCCCCTACTATGGCTACACCTTC
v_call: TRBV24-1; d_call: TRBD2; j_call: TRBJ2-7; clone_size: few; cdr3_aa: CATSGTGTSGTYEQYF; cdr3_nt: TGTGCCACCAGTGGTACCGGGACTAGCGGAACCTACGAGCAGTACTTC
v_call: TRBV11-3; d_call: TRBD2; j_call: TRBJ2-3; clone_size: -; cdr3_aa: CASSGGLAGLTDTQYF; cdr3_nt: TGTGCCAGCAGCGGGGGACTAGCGGGTCTCACAGATACGCAGTATTTT
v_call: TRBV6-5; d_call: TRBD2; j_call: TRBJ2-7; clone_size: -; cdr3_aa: CASGTSGSPYEQYF; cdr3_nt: TGTGCCAGCGGGACTAGCGGGAGCCCCTACGAGCAGTACTTC
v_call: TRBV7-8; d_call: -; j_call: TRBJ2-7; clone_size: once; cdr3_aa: CASSLGQGGSEQYF; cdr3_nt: TGTGCCAGCAGCTTGGGGCAGGGGGGATCCGAGCAGTACTTC
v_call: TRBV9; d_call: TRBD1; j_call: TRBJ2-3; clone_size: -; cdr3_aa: CASSPRDPYRGDTQYF; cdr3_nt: TGTGCCAGCAGCCCGCGAGACCCATACAGGGGAGATACGCAGTATTTT
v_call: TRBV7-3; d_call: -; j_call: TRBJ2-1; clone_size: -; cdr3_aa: CASSFRQSSYNEQFF; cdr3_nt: TGTGCCAGCAGCTTTCGACAAAGCTCCTACAATGAGCAGTTCTTC
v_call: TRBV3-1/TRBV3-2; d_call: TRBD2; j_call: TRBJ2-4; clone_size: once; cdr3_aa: CASSQGTGRAQNIQYF; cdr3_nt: TGTGCCAGCAGCCAAGGAACCGGGAGGGCCCAGAACATTCAGTACTTC
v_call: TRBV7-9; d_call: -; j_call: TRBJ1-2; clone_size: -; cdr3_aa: CASSRESQGTHGYTF; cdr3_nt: TGTGCCAGCAGCCGCGAATCCCAGGGGACGCATGGCTACACCTTC
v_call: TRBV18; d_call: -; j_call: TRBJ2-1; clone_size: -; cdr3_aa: CASSSLTGASYNEQFF; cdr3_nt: TGTGCCAGCTCGAGTCTAACGGGAGCCTCCTACAATGAGCAGTTCTTC
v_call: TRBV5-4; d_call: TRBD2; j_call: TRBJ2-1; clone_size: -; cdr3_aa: CASSPEGLASIEQFF; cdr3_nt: TGTGCCAGCAGCCCGGAGGGACTAGCGAGTATTGAGCAGTTCTTC
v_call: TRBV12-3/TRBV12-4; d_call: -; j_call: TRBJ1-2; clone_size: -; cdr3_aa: CASRGGGDYGYTF; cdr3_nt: TGTGCCAGCCGAGGGGGGGGCGACTATGGCTACACCTTC
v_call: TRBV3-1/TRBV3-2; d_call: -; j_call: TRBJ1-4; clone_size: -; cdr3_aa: CASSLRDFSQLFF; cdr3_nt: TGTGCCAGCAGCCTCCGGGACTTTTCCCAACTGTTTTTT
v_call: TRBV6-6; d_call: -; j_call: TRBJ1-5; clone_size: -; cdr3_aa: CASGGFSQPQHF; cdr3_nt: TGTGCCAGCGGGGGGTTCAGTCAGCCCCAGCATTTT
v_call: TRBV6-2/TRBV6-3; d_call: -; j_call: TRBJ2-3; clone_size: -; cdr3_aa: CASRYSGGTQYF; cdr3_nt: TGTGCCAGCAGGTACAGTGGAGGTACGCAGTATTTT
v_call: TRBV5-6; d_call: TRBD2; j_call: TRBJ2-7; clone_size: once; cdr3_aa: CASSPAGTSGRNEQYF; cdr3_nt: TGTGCCAGCAGCCCCGCCGGGACTAGCGGGAGAAACGAGCAGTACTTC
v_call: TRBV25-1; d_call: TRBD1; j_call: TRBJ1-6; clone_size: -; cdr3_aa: CASSESDRGRSPLHF; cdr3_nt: TGTGCCAGCAGTGAATCCGACAGGGGTAGGTCACCCCTCCACTTT
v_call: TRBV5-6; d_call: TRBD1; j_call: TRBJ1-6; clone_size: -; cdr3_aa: CASSLAGQGYGSPLHF; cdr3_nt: TGTGCCAGCAGCTTGGCGGGACAGGGGTATGGGTCACCCCTCCACTTT
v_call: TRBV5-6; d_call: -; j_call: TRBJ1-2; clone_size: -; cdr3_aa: CASSSAFGYGYTF; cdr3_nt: TGTGCCAGCAGTTCTGCGTTTGGCTATGGCTACACCTTC
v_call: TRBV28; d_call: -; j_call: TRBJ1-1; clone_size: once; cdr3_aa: CASSSPGTKGTEAFF; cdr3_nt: TGTGCCAGCAGTTCCCCCGGGACTAAAGGTACTGAAGCTTTCTTT
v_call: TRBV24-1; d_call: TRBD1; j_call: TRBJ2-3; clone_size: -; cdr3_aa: CATRAGQGLGGTDTQYF; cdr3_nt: TGTGCCACCAGAGCTGGACAGGGCTTAGGGGGCACAGATACGCAGTATTTT
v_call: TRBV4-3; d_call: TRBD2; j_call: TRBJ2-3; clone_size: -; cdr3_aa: CASSQTTSGPTDTQYF; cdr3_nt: TGCGCCAGCAGCCAAACCACTAGCGGCCCCACAGATACGCAGTATTTT
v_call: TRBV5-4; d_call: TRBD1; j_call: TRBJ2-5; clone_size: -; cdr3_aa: CASSFGTGRQTQYF; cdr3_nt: TGTGCCAGCAGCTTTGGGACAGGGAGGCAGACCCAGTACTTC
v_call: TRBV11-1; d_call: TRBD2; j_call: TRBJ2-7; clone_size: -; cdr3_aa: CASSRPSGSLLLEQYF; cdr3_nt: TGTGCCAGCAGCCGTCCCAGCGGGAGTCTTCTACTCGAGCAGTACTTC
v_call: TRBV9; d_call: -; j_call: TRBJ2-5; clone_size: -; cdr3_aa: CASSVGGRETQYF; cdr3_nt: TGTGCCAGCAGCGTAGGGGGCCGAGAGACCCAGTACTTC
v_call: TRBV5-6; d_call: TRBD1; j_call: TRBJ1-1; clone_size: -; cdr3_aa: CASSSSGTGVLSTEAFF; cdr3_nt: TGTGCCAGCAGCAGCTCCGGGACAGGGGTATTGAGCACTGAAGCTTTCTTT
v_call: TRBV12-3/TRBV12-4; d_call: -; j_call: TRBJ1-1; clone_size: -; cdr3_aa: CASSFAGPAFF; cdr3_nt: TGTGCCAGCAGTTTTGCAGGCCCAGCTTTCTTT
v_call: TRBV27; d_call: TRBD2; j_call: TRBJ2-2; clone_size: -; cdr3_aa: CASSLFGLAGGRSTGELFF; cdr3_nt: TGTGCCAGCAGTTTATTTGGGCTAGCGGGAGGGCGTAGCACCGGGGAGCTGTTTTTT
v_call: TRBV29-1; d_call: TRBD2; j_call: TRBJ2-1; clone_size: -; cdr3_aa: CSVEVAGVRNEQFF; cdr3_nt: TGCAGCGTTGAGGTAGCGGGAGTACGGAATGAGCAGTTCTTC
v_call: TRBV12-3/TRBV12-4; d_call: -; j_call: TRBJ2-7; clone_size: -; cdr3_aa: CASSPRRGYEQYF; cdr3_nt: TGTGCCAGCAGTCCGAGGAGGGGTTACGAGCAGTACTTC
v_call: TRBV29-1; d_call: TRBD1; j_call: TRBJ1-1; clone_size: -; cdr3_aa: CSATGQGNTEAFF; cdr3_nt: TGCAGCGCGACGGGACAGGGAAACACTGAAGCTTTCTTT
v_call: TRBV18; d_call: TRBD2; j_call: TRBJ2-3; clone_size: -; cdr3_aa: CASSYKAGGPGDTQYF; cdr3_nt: TGTGCCAGCTCATATAAAGCGGGAGGGCCCGGAGATACGCAGTATTTT
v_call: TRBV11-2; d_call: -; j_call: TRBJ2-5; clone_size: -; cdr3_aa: CASSLSPDWDIRRETQYF; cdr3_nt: TGTGCCAGCAGCTTAAGCCCTGATTGGGACATCCGGCGGGAGACCCAGTACTTC
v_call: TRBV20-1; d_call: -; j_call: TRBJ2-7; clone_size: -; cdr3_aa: CSASLGAGWEQYF; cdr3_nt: TGCAGTGCTAGTCTAGGCGCGGGGTGGGAGCAGTACTTC
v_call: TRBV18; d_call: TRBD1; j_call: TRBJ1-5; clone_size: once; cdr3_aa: CASSHKDRNSNQPQHF; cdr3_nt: TGTGCCAGCTCACATAAGGACAGGAATAGCAATCAGCCCCAGCATTTT
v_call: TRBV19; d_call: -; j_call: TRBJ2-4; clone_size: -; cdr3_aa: CASSLDGTGIQYF; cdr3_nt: TGTGCCAGTAGTCTCGATGGGACTGGGATTCAGTACTTC
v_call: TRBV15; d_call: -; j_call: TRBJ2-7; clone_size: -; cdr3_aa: CATSRAWRDEQYF; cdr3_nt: TGTGCCACCAGCAGAGCATGGAGGGATGAGCAGTACTTC
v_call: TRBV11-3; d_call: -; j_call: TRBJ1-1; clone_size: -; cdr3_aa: CASSLIQGTEAFF; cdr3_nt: TGTGCCAGCAGCTTAATCCAGGGCACTGAAGCTTTCTTT
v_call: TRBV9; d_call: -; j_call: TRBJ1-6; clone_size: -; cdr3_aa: CASSASRDSPLHF; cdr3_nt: TGTGCCAGCAGCGCATCCCGAGATTCACCCCTCCACTTT
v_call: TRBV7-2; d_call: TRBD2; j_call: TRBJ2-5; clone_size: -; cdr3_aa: CASSSQAGVWETQYF; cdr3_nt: TGTGCCAGCAGCTCTCAAGCGGGAGTTTGGGAGACCCAGTACTTC
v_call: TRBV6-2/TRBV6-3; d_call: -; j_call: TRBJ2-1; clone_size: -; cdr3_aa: CASSYSSTGWRGYNEQFF; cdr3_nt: TGTGCCAGCAGTTACTCGTCTACTGGATGGCGGGGCTACAATGAGCAGTTCTTC
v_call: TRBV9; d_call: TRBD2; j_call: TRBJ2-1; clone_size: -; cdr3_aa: CASSPRTSGRPLDNEQFF; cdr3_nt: TGTGCCAGCAGCCCCCGGACTAGCGGGAGGCCGCTTGACAATGAGCAGTTCTTC
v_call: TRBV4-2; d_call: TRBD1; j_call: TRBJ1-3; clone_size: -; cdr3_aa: CASGGGQGSGNTIYF; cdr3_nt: TGTGCCAGCGGGGGAGGACAGGGCTCTGGAAACACCATATATTTT
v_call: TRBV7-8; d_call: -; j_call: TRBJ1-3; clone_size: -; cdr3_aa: CASSLVGRQFDSGNTIYF; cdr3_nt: TGTGCCAGCAGCTTAGTAGGGCGACAGTTCGACTCTGGAAACACCATATATTTT
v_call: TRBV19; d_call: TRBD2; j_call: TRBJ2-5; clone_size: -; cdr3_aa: CASSIERGTSGRGLETQYF; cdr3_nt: TGTGCCAGTAGTATAGAGAGGGGGACTAGCGGGAGAGGTTTAGAGACCCAGTACTTC
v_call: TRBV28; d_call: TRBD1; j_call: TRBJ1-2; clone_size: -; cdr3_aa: CASSPPGGTGERYGYTF; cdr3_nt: TGTGCCAGCAGCCCCCCCGGAGGGACAGGGGAGCGCTATGGCTACACCTTC
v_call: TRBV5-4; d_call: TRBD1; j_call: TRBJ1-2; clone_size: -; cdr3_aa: CASSLVAGGFGDGYTF; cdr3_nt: TGTGCCAGCAGCTTGGTAGCAGGGGGGTTTGGGGATGGCTACACCTTC
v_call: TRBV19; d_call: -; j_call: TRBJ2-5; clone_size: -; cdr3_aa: CASRSSGSSKLQETQYF; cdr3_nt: TGTGCCAGTAGAAGCTCCGGGAGTTCGAAACTCCAAGAGACCCAGTACTTC
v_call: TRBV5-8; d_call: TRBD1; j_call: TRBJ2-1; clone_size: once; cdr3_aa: CASSLKGAGNEQFF; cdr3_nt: TGTGCCAGCAGCTTGAAGGGGGCCGGCAATGAGCAGTTCTTC
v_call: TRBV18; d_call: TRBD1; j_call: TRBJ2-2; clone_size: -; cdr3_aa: CASSYPGQANTGELFF; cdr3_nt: TGTGCCAGCTCGTATCCGGGACAGGCGAACACCGGGGAGCTGTTTTTT